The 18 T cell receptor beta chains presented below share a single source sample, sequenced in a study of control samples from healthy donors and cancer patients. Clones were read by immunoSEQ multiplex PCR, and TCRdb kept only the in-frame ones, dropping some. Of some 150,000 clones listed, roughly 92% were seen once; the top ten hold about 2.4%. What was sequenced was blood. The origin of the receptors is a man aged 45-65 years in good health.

This chain's CDR3 is CASSLWGDNTEAFF. The CDR3 DNA sequence: TGCGCCAGCAGCCTGTGGGGGGACAACACTGAAGCTTTCTTT. This chain connects TRBV5-1 to TRBJ1-1, with D possibly matching TRBD1 (5 bases). The germline V and J ends were trimmed by 4 bases and 2 bases, with 12 bases remaining between them. The CDR3 has 14 amino acids. Germline loops: CDR1 SGHRS, CDR2 YFSETQ.

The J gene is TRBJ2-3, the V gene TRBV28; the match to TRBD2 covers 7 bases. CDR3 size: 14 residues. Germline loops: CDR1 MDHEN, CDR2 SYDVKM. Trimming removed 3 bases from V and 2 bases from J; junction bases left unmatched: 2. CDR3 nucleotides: TGTGCCAGCAGTTTTGGGACTAACACAGATACGCAGTATTTT. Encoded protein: CASSFGTNTDTQYF.

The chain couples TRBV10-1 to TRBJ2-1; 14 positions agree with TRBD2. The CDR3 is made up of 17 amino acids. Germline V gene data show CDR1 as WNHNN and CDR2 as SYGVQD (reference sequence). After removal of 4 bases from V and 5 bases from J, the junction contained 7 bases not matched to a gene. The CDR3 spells CASSGGLAGVYHNEQFF. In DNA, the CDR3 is TGCGCCAGCAGTGGGGGACTAGCGGGAGTATATCACAATGAGCAGTTCTTC.

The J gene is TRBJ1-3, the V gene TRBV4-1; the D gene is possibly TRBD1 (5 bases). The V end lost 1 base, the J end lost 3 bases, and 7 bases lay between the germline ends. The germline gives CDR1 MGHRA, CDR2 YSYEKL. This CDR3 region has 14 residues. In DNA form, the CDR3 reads TGCGCCAGCAGCCAAGCGGGACTTGGAAACACCATATATTTT. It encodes CASSQAGLGNTIYF.

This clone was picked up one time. The CDR3 region is CASSTLTDTQYF. In nucleotides, the CDR3 is TGTGCCAGCAGTACGCTGACAGATACGCAGTATTTT. The chain has TRBV27 and TRBJ2-3; unclear D gene. V was pared by 5 bases and J by 3 bases, with 6 bases between. The CDR3 totals 12 residues. Germline CDR1 MNHEY, CDR2 SMNVEV (reference sequence).

The CDR3 DNA is TGTGCCATCAGTGAGTCGGGCAGGGCGAACACCGGGGAGCTGTTTTTT. Residues: CAISESGRANTGELFF. The chain joins TRBV10-3 to TRBJ2-2, with D maybe TRBD1 (5 bases). V dropped 0 bases and J dropped 0 bases, with 8 bases sitting between them. The CDR3 sequence is 16 residues long. CDR1 and CDR2 from the germline V gene are ENHRY and SYGVKD.

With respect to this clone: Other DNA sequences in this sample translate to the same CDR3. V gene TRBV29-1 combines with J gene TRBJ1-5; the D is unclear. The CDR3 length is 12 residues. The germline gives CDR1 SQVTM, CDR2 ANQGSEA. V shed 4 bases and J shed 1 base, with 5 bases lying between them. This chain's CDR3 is CSVGYSNQPQHF. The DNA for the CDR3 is TGCAGCGTTGGGTACAGCAATCAGCCCCAGCATTTT.

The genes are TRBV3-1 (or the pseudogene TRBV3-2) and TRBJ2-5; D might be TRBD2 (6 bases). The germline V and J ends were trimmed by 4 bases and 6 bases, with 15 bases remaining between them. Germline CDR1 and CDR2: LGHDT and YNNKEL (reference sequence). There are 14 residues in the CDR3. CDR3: CASSLKSGGKTQYF. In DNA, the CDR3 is TGTGCCAGCAGCCTTAAGAGTGGCGGGAAGACCCAGTACTTC.

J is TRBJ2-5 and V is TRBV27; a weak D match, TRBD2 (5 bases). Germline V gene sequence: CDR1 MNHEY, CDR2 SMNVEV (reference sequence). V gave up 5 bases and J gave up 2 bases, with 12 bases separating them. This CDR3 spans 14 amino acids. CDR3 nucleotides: TGTGCCAGCAGTGACGGGAACACGCAAGAGACCCAGTACTTC. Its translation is CASSDGNTQETQYF.

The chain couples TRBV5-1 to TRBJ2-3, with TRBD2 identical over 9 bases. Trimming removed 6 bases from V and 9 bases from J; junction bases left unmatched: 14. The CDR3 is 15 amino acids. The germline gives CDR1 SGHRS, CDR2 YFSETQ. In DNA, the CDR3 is TGCGCCAGCACCCCGACTAGCGGAGGTATCGGGACGCAGTATTTT. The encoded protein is CASTPTSGGIGTQYF.

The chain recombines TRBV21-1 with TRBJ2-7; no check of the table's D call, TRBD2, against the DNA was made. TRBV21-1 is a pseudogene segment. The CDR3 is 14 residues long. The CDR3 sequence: CASSPLAASYEQYF. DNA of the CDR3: TGTGCCAGCAGCCCTCTGGCAGCTAGCTACGAGCAGTACTTC.

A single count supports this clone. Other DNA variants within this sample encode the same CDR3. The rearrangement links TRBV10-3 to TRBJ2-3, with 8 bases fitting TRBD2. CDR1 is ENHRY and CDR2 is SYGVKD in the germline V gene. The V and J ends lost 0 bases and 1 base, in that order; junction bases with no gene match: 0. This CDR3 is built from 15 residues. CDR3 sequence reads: CAISESGLGTDTQYF. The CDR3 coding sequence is TGTGCCATCAGTGAGTCGGGACTAGGCACAGATACGCAGTATTTT.

The CDR3 region is CASSQDSGLNQPQHF. In DNA, the CDR3 is TGTGCCAGCAGCCAAGATTCGGGGTTGAATCAGCCCCAGCATTTT. The gene calls are TRBV3-1 (or the pseudogene TRBV3-2) and TRBJ1-5; unclear D gene. Germline-derived CDR1 and CDR2 are LGHDT and YNNKEL (reference sequence). Trimming pared 0 bases from V and 4 bases from J, leaving 10 bases between. The CDR3 length is 15 residues.

CDR3 region: CASSSWTSGSSGTQYF. In DNA, the CDR3 is TGCGCCAGCAGTTCATGGACTAGCGGGAGTAGTGGGACCCAGTACTTC. The chain combines TRBV5-1 with TRBJ2-5; TRBD2 matches 13 bases. Germline assignment: CDR1 SGHRS and CDR2 YFSETQ. Germline trimming cut 5 bases from V and 7 bases from J; bases unmatched to any gene: 11. The CDR3 length is 16 residues. The full variable domain, with the rest looked up from reference TRBV5-1 and TRBJ2-5, is KAGVTQTPRYLIKTRGQQVTLSCSPISGHRSVSWYQQTPGQGLQFLFEYFSETQRNKGNFPGRFSGRQFSNSRSEMNVSTLELGDSALYLCASSSWTSGSSGTQYFGPGTRLLVL.

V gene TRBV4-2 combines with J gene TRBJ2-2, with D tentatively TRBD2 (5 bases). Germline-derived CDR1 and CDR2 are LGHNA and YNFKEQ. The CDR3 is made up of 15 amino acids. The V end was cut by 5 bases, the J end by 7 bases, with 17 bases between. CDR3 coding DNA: TGTGCCAGCAGCTCAAGATCGGTGGGAGTCGGGGAGCTGTTTTTT. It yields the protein CASSSRSVGVGELFF.

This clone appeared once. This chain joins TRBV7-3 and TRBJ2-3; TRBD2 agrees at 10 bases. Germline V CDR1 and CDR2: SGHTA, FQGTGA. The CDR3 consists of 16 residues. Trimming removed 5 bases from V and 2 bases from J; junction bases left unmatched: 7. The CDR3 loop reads CASSPLAGGITDTQYF. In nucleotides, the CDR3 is TGTGCCAGCAGCCCATTAGCGGGAGGTATCACAGATACGCAGTATTTT.

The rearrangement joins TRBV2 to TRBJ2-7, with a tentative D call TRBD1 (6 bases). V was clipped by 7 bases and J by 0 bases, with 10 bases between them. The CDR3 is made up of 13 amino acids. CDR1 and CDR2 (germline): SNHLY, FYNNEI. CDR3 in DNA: TGTGCCAGCAAGAGGACAGACTCCTACGAGCAGTACTTC. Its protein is CASKRTDSYEQYF.

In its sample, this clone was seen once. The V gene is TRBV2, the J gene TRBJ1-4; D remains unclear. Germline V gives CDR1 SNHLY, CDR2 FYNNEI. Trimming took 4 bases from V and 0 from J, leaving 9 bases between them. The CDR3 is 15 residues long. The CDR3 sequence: CASSGGLTTNEKLFF. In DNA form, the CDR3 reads TGTGCCAGCAGTGGAGGGTTAACAACTAATGAAAAACTGTTTTTT.